The 3 T cell receptor beta chains in this list originate from one sample, sequenced in a study of CD8 T cells in Susac syndrome. Random hexamers were used to reverse transcribe the RNA input (about 0.45 to 1 ug). In TCRdb, the immunoSEQ multiplex PCR reads were re-called with MiXCR into one record per CDR3 protein. The profile covers roughly 200,000 distinct CDR3 sequences, with 85% to 95% appearing a single time and more than 0.095% taken by the ten largest. The sequenced material came from CD4+ T cells from PBMCs. Receptors originate from a human donor with Susac syndrome.

This chain connects TRBV3-1 to TRBJ1-1, with a weak D call TRBD1 (5 bases). Germline V gene lookup returns CDR1 LGHDT and CDR2 YNNKEL (reference sequence). Trimming left V 4 bases short and J 5 bases short, with 14 bases between. This CDR3 is 14 amino acids long. CDR3 DNA: TGTGCCAGCAGCCTACGGGACGTGGGGACTGAAGCTTTCTTT. Its protein is CASSLRDVGTEAFF.

The chain carries TRBV6-2 or TRBV6-3 and TRBJ1-5, with 9 bases that match TRBD1. Trimming removed 8 bases from V and 1 base from J; junction bases left unmatched: 6. Germline CDR1 and CDR2: MNHEY and SVGEGT. CDR3 length equals 15 residues. The CDR3 region has the DNA TGTGCCAGCGAGAGACAGGGGGGGAGCAATCAGCCCCAGCATTTT. Translated: CASERQGGSNQPQHF.

This chain joins TRBV20-1 and TRBJ2-3; D may be TRBD1 (6 bases). Germline V gene lookup returns CDR1 DFQATT and CDR2 SNEGSKA (reference sequence). The CDR3 has 13 amino acids. Trimming pared 3 bases from V and 2 bases from J, leaving 9 bases between. Here the CDR3 DNA reads TGCAGTGCTAGCTACAGGGACACAGATACGCAGTATTTT. Its protein product is CSASYRDTDTQYF.